The 22 T cell receptor beta chains presented below share a single source sample, sequenced in a study of blood T cell repertoires in COVID-19. Using immunoSEQ multiplex PCR, the repertoire was profiled, and TCRdb retains in-frame clones only, with some absent. This sample has over 350,000 clones, with approximately 90% found just once. Input material: PBMCs or T cells enriched from blood (not recorded which). All receptors derive from a woman aged 18-29 years with acute COVID-19.

The rearrangement links TRBV2 to TRBJ1-1; no clear D gene. The length of the CDR3 is 11 residues. The V end lost 1 base, the J end lost 8 bases, and 5 bases lay between the germline ends. Germline V CDR1 and CDR2: SNHLY, FYNNEI. Here the CDR3 DNA reads TGTGCCAGCAGTGAAGACGGGGAAGCTTTCTTT. Protein sequence: CASSEDGEAFF.

The rearrangement joins TRBV5-6 to TRBJ2-1; D gene uncertain. Germline V CDR1 and CDR2: SGHDT, YYEEEE. CDR3 length: 12 residues. V was shortened by 5 bases and J by 5 bases, with 8 bases between the two germline ends. CDR3 region: CASRLLDNEQFF. DNA for the CDR3: TGTGCCAGCAGGTTGCTAGACAATGAGCAGTTCTTC.

The gene calls are TRBV14 and TRBJ2-1; the D gene is possibly TRBD2 (5 bases). The CDR3 loop spans 13 amino acids. Germline V CDR1 and CDR2: SGHDN, FVKESK. The germline V and J ends were trimmed by 1 base and 10 bases, with 11 bases remaining between them. CDR3 protein: CASSQARPGEQFF. CDR3 DNA sequence: TGTGCCAGCAGCCAAGCTCGACCGGGAGAGCAGTTCTTC.

This clone turned up a few times. The rearrangement links TRBV19 to TRBJ2-7, with 9 bases matching TRBD2. This CDR3 region has 17 residues. The V and J ends lost 3 bases and 3 bases, in that order; junction bases with no gene match: 12. Germline V gives CDR1 LNHDA, CDR2 SQIVND (reference sequence). In nucleotides, the CDR3 is TGTGCCAGTAGTATGAGGTTCGGGCTAGCGGGAAACTACGAGCAGTACTTC. Amino acids: CASSMRFGLAGNYEQYF.

The V and J genes are TRBV2 and TRBJ2-1; 11 nucleotides align to TRBD2. V was clipped by 5 bases and J by 7 bases; unmatched bases: 4. The CDR3 runs 14 residues. CDR1 is SNHLY, CDR2 FYNNEI, per germline. CDR3: CASSIIAGGNEQFF. As DNA, the CDR3 is TGTGCCAGCAGTATTATAGCGGGAGGGAATGAGCAGTTCTTC.

The chain carries TRBV28 and TRBJ2-7; weak D call: TRBD1 (6 bases). The V gene lost 4 bases and the J gene lost 2 bases, with 12 bases spanning the gap. The CDR3 has 14 residues. Looked up from germline, CDR1 is MDHEN and CDR2 is SYDVKM. In nucleotides, the CDR3 is TGTGCCAGCAGTTCACTGGACAGAGCCTACGAGCAGTACTTC. Translation gives CASSSLDRAYEQYF.

Ten or more counts support this clone. The genes are TRBV7-6 and TRBJ1-5; TRBD1 might be the D (6 bases). CDR3 length equals 16 residues. From germline, CDR1 is SGHVS and CDR2 FNYEAQ. V was trimmed by 5 bases and J by 0 bases, leaving 14 bases between them. Here the CDR3 DNA reads TGTGCCAGCAGCCCGCAGACAGGCAATAGCAATCAGCCCCAGCATTTT. This encodes CASSPQTGNSNQPQHF.

V is TRBV28 and J is TRBJ1-4, with a weak D call TRBD1 (5 bases). V shed 4 bases and J shed 6 bases, with 15 bases lying between them. The CDR3 extends over 15 amino acids. Looked up from germline, CDR1 is MDHEN and CDR2 is SYDVKM. CDR3 nucleotides: TGTGCCAGCAGTTCCCCCCGGGGGGGGGATGAAAAACTGTTTTTT. Translating gives CASSSPRGGDEKLFF.

This chain connects TRBV11-3 to TRBJ2-5; the D is unclear. V shed 0 bases and J shed 7 bases, with 6 bases lying between them. This CDR3 region has 12 residues. The germline CDR1 and CDR2 sequences are SGHNT and YENEEA. The chain's CDR3 is CASSLDERTQYF. DNA of the CDR3: TGTGCCAGCAGCTTAGATGAGCGGACCCAGTACTTC.

The chain has TRBV7-9 and TRBJ2-7, with 8 positions matching TRBD1. The CDR3 spans 16 residues. V was pared by 1 base and J by 6 bases, with 11 bases of the junction left unmatched. Germline lookup yields CDR1 SEHNR and CDR2 FQNEAQ (reference sequence). The CDR3 coding sequence is TGTGCCAGCAGCTTAGAGTGGGACAGGTTTTCACTCGAGCAGTACTTC. This sequence encodes CASSLEWDRFSLEQYF.

V usage is TRBV7-6 and J usage is TRBJ2-5; unclear D gene. V was shortened by 2 bases and J by 0 bases, with 10 bases between the two germline ends. This CDR3 has 15 residues. Germline V gene data show CDR1 as SGHVS and CDR2 as FNYEAQ. CDR3 loop: CASSLKSANQETQYF. CDR3 DNA sequence: TGTGCCAGCAGCTTAAAGTCAGCGAACCAAGAGACCCAGTACTTC.

This clone has only one observation. This chain joins TRBV10-3 and TRBJ2-2, with 7 positions matching TRBD1. The CDR3 totals 13 residues. V lost 6 bases and J lost 3; bases outside the gene matches: 1. Germline CDR1 is ENHRY and CDR2 is SYGVKD. The CDR3 nucleotides are TGTGCCATCAGGGGGACAGACACCGGGGAGCTGTTTTTT. Protein product: CAIRGTDTGELFF.

The chain joins TRBV28 to TRBJ1-2; perhaps TRBD1 as D (6 bases). This CDR3 contains 13 residues. The germline CDR1 and CDR2 sequences are MDHEN and SYDVKM. V lost 6 bases and J lost 8, with 16 bases in between. CDR3 sequence reads: CASRSGATGGYTF. In DNA, the CDR3 is TGTGCCAGCAGGTCTGGAGCGACAGGCGGCTACACCTTC.

This chain links TRBV5-4 with TRBJ1-4; a weak D match, TRBD1 (6 bases). V was cut by 8 bases and J by 8 bases, with 16 bases left in between. Looked up from germline, CDR1 is SGHNT and CDR2 is YYREEE (reference sequence). This CDR3 is 13 amino acids long. CDR3 DNA sequence: TGTGCCAGTGCCGGGGGGCTAGAGGAAAAACTGTTTTTT. It encodes CASAGGLEEKLFF.

The V call is TRBV15, the J call TRBJ1-5; D is possibly TRBD1 (5 bases). The CDR3 loop spans 15 amino acids. V gave up 3 bases and J gave up 3 bases, with 12 bases separating them. Germline V gene data show CDR1 as LNHNV and CDR2 as YYDKDF (reference sequence). The CDR3 sequence is CATSRDTGPNQPQHF. The CDR3 DNA reads TGTGCCACCAGCAGGGATACAGGACCCAATCAGCCCCAGCATTTT. The complete variable domain, with remaining parts taken from reference TRBV15 and TRBJ1-5, reads DAMVIQNPRYQVTQFGKPVTLSCSQTLNHNVMYWYQQKSSQAPKLLFHYYDKDFNNEADTPDNFQSRRPNTSFCFLDIRSPGLGDTAMYLCATSRDTGPNQPQHFGDGTRLSIL.

As for this clone: The same CDR3 arises from other DNA sequences in this sample as well. V is TRBV9 and J is TRBJ1-1, with D possibly matching TRBD1 (5 bases). The CDR3 contains 15 residues. V lost 2 bases to trimming and J lost 4 bases, with 15 bases between them. Germline lookup yields CDR1 SGDLS and CDR2 YYNGEE. This CDR3 reads CASSVGQGGLTEAFF. CDR3 sequence (DNA): TGTGCCAGCAGCGTGGGGCAGGGAGGGCTCACTGAAGCTTTCTTT.

The rearrangement joins TRBV11-2 to TRBJ2-1, with 8 positions matching TRBD2. This CDR3 is 15 amino acids long. The ends lost 5 bases at V and 4 bases at J; junction bases unmatched: 7. CDR1 and CDR2 from the germline V gene are SGHAT and FQNNGV. This CDR3 reads CASSPGLGGYNEQFF. The CDR3 nucleotides are TGTGCCAGCAGCCCGGGACTAGGGGGTTACAATGAGCAGTTCTTC.

This rearrangement joins TRBV28 to TRBJ2-7, with TRBD1 matching 7 bases. The length of the CDR3 is 14 residues. The J segment lost 0 bases and the V segment lost 7 bases, leaving 6 bases of the junction unmatched. Germline V lookup: CDR1 MDHEN, CDR2 SYDVKM. CDR3 region: CASTQTGSSYEQYF. DNA of the CDR3: TGTGCCAGCACCCAGACAGGGAGCTCCTACGAGCAGTACTTC.

This chain links TRBV7-3 with TRBJ2-2; 9 bases match TRBD2. Germline loops: CDR1 SGHTA, CDR2 FQGTGA. Germline trimming cut 1 base from V and 2 bases from J; bases unmatched to any gene: 8. The CDR3 consists of 18 residues. In DNA form, the CDR3 reads TGTGCCAGCAGCTTAATACCCGTAGCGGGGGCCAACACCGGGGAGCTGTTTTTT. It encodes CASSLIPVAGANTGELFF.

This chain uses TRBV28 with TRBJ2-7, with TRBD2 as a possible D gene (6 bases). Germline V gene sequence: CDR1 MDHEN, CDR2 SYDVKM. The ends were cut back, 10 bases at V and 2 bases at J, with 12 bases in the middle. This CDR3 contains 12 residues. The CDR3 reads CATGLLPYEQYF. CDR3 DNA: TGTGCCACCGGACTATTGCCCTACGAGCAGTACTTC.

The chain combines TRBV12-3 or TRBV12-4 with TRBJ1-2, with D tentatively TRBD1 (6 bases). The CDR3 has 13 residues. V lost 6 bases, J lost 7 bases, and 15 bases lay in between. The CDR3 region is CASRIGQRVGYTF. CDR3 nucleotides: TGTGCCAGCAGAATTGGACAGAGGGTTGGCTACACCTTC.

This clone was seen a single time. In nucleotides, the CDR3 is TGTGCCAGCAGCTCCACGGGACAGGGCTCTTCACCCCTCCACTTT. Its translation is CASSSTGQGSSPLHF. The V call is TRBV11-2, the J call TRBJ1-6; 9 bases fit TRBD1. Germline assignment: CDR1 SGHAT and CDR2 FQNNGV. Trimming removed 4 bases from V and 9 bases from J; junction bases left unmatched: 7. This CDR3 comprises 15 residues. Full variable domain (rest looked up from reference TRBV11-2 and TRBJ1-6): EAGVAQSPRYKIIEKRQSVAFWCNPISGHATLYWYQQILGQGPKLLIQFQNNGVVDDSQLPKDRFSAERLKGVDSTLKIQPAKLEDSAVYLCASSSTGQGSSPLHFGNGTRLTVT.